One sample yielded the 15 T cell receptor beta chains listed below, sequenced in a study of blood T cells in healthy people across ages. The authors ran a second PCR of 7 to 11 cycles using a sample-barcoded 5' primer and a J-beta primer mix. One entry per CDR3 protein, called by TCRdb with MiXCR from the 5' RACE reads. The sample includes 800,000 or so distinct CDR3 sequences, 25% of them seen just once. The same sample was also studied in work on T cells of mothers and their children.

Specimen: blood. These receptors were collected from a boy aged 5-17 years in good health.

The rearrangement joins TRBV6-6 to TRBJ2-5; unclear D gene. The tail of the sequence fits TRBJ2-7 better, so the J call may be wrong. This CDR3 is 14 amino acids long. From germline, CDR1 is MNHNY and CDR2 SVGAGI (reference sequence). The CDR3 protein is CASRLQPQQREQYF. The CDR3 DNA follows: TGTGCCAGCAGACTCCAACCCCAGCAGCGCGAGCAGTACTTC.

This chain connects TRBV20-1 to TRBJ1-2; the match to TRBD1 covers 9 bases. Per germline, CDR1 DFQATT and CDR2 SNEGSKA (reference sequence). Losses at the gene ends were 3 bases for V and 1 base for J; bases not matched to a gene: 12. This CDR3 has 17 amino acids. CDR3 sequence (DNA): TGCAGTGCTAGTTTGGCGACCTGGGACAGGGATAACTATGGCTACACCTTC. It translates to CSASLATWDRDNYGYTF.

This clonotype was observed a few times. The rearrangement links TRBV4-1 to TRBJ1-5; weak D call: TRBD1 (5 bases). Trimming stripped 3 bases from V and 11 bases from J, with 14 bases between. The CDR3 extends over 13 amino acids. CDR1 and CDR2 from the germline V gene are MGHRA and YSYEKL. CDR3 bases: TGCGCCAGCAGCCAGTCCCGCAGGGAGTCCCAGCATTTT. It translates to CASSQSRRESQHF.

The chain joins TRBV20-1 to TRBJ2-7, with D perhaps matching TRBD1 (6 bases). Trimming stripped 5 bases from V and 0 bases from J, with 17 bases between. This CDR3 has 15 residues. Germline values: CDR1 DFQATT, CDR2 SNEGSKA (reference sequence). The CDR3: CSAQRTGMGSYEQYF. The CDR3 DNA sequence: TGCAGTGCTCAAAGAACAGGGATGGGCTCCTACGAGCAGTACTTC.

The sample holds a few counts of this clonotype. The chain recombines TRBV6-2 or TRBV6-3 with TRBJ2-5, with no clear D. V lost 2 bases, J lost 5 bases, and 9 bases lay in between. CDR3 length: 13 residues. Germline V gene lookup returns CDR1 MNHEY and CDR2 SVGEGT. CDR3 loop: CASSYLDGETQYF. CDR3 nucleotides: TGTGCCAGCAGTTACCTGGACGGGGAGACCCAGTACTTC.

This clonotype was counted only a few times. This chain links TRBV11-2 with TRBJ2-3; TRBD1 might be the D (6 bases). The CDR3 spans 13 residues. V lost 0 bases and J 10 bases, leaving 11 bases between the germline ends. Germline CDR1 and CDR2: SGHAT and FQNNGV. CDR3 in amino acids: CASSLDVWTAQYF. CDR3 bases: TGTGCCAGCAGCTTAGACGTTTGGACAGCGCAGTATTTT. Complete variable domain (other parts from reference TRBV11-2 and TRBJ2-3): EAGVAQSPRYKIIEKRQSVAFWCNPISGHATLYWYQQILGQGPKLLIQFQNNGVVDDSQLPKDRFSAERLKGVDSTLKIQPAKLEDSAVYLCASSLDVWTAQYFGPGTRLTVL.

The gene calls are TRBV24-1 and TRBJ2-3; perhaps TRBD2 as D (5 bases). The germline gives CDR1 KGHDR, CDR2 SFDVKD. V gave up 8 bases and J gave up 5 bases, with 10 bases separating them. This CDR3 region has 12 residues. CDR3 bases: TGTGCCACCATGGTAGGAGGAGATACGCAGTATTTT. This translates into CATMVGGDTQYF.

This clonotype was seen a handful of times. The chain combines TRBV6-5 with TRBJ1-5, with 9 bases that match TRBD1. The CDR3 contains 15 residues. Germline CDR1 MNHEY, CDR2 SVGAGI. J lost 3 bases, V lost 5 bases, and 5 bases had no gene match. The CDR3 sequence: CASSHDRGTNQPQHF. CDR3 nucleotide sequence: TGTGCCAGCAGTCACGACAGGGGGACCAATCAGCCCCAGCATTTT.

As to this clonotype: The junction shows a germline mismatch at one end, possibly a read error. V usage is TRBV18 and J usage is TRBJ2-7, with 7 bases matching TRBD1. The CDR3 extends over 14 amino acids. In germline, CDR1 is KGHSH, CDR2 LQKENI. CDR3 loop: CASSPGQVRLEQCF. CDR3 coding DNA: TGTGCCAGCTCTCCCGGACAGGTACGCCTCGAGCAGTGCTTC.

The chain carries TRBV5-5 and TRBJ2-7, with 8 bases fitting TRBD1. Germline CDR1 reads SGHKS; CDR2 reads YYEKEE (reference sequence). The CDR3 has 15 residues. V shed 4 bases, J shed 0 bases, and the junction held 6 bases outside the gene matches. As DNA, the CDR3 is TGTGCCAGCAGCCTGGGACAGGTGAGCTCCTACGAGCAGTACTTC. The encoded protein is CASSLGQVSSYEQYF.

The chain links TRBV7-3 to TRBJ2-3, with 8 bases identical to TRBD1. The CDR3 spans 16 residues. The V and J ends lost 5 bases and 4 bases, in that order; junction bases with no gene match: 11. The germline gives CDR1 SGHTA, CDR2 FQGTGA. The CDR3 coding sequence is TGTGCCAGCAGCCCTGGGACAGGCCAGAGTGCAGATACGCAGTATTTT. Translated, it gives CASSPGTGQSADTQYF.

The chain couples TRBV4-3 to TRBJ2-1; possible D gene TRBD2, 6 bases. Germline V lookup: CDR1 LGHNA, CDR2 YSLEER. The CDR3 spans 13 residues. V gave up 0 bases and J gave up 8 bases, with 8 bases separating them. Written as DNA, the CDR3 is TGCGCCAGCAGCCAAGAATGGGGGGATGAGCAGTTCTTC. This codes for CASSQEWGDEQFF.

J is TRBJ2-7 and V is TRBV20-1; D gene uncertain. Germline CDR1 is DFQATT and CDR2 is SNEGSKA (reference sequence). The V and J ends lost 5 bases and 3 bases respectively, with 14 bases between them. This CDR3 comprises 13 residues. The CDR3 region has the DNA TGCAGTGCTGTGGATTTTCCCCTCTACGAGCAGTACTTC. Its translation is CSAVDFPLYEQYF.

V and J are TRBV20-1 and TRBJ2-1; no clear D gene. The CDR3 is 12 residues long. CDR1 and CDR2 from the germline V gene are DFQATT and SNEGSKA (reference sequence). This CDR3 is CTCSRGPNEQFF. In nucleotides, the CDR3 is TGCACGTGTTCCCGAGGCCCGAATGAGCAGTTCTTC.

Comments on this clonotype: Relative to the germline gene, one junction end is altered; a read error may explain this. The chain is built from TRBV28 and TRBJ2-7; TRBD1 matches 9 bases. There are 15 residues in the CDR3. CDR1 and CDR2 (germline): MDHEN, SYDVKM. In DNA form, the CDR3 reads TGTGCCAGCAGTGCTGGGACAGGGTCCTCCTACAAGCAGTACTTC. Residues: CASSAGTGSSYKQYF.